Many counts were recorded for the clone carrying this T cell receptor beta chain. The V gene lost 2 bases and the J gene lost 0 bases, with 1 base spanning the gap. This CDR3 has 12 residues. A single record per CDR3 protein comes from TCRdb applying MiXCR to the 5' RACE reads. In the table there are about 46,000 distinct CDR3 sequences, around 10% of which are singletons. The data derive from a study of neurological immune-mediated disorders. Input material: PBMCs. The chain employs TRBV12-3 or TRBV12-4 and TRBJ1-1; no firm D call. The origin of this receptor is a man between 65 and 85 years old with HTLV-1-associated myelopathy (HAM/TSP). CDR3 DNA sequence: TGTGCCAGCAGTTTAATGAACACTGAAGCTTTCTTT. Residues: CASSLMNTEAFF.